This T cell receptor beta chain is drawn from a study of blood T cell repertoires in COVID-19. Per the study methods: Reference gene primer amplification yielded estimated nucleated cell counts. Data came from immunoSEQ multiplex PCR; TCRdb stores just in-frame clones and leaves some out. The DNA gave D and trimming, while V, J and clone size come from that table. The sample includes about 92,000 clones, around 82% of them seen just once. The CDR3 sequence is 9 residues long. Sequenced sample: peripheral blood. The TCR comes from a human donor in a cohort sampled during active COVID-19. The chain links TRBV21-1 to TRBJ1-6; the table's TRBD1 call for D was not verified on the DNA. TRBV21-1 is noted as a pseudogene. The CDR3 DNA sequence: TGTGCCAGCAGCAAAGGCCAGGTCTTT. Amino acid sequence: CASSKGQVF.